This T cell receptor beta chain was profiled in a study of blood T cell repertoires in COVID-19. This CDR3 contains 13 residues. Germline V gene lookup returns CDR1 MDHEN and CDR2 SYDVKM. Deletions cut 3 bases from V and 6 bases from J, with 8 bases between. The table came from immunoSEQ multiplex PCR; TCRdb's copy has only in-frame clones and leaves some out. The sample records fewer than 250,000 clones, roughly 84% being singletons. The gene calls are TRBV28 and TRBJ2-2; maybe TRBD1 (5 bases). Specimen: PBMCs or T cells enriched from blood (not recorded which). This receptor was identified in a man aged 25-45 years in a cohort exposed to, infected with or recovered from COVID-19 (not recorded which). CDR3: CASSLSRAGELFF. The CDR3 DNA reads as TGTGCCAGCAGTTTGTCCAGGGCCGGGGAGCTGTTTTTT. The full variable domain, rest sourced from reference TRBV28 and TRBJ2-2, is DVKVTQSSRYLVKRTGEKVFLECVQDMDHENMFWYRQDPGLGLRLIYFSYDVKMKEKGDIPEGYSVSREKKERFSLILESASTNQTSMYLCASSLSRAGELFFGEGSRLTVL.